Listed here is a single T cell receptor (beta chain). Its specific antigen is unknown. No base quality values were provided; no much bigger clone lies one nucleotide off. Reading from cysteine to phenylalanine, the CDR3 counts 15 amino acids. The DNA shown is the 45-base CDR3, in frame from base 1. CDR1 and CDR2 (SGHRS, YFSETQ) derive from the germline V gene. This entry is derived from a study of blood T cells in healthy people across ages (dated by TCRdb to between 2014 and 2017). With regard to the full study: In model experiments, template switching captured roughly one uniquely barcoded TCR beta cDNA molecule for every two T cells. To track age-related changes in TCR beta repertoire diversity, the study relied on deep sequencing normalized with unique cDNA molecular identifiers. Donors were grouped into four age groups: young (average about 15 years), middle-aged (39), aged (around 60) and long-lived (about 89). To avoid experimental bias, donors of different ages were spread randomly across the sequencing lanes. Two additional independent replicas of 1 million unique cDNA reads from the same blood draw were analyzed for two donors (one aged 18 to 30 and one aged 80 or older). Study-wide conclusions, independent of this receptor: Compared with the aged group, the long-lived group had more naive CD4+ T cells, fewer expanded clones and increased TCR diversity, a pattern suggesting age selection. As age increased, observed TCR beta diversity per million T cells dropped in a roughly linear way, and a significant reduction was already evident by age 40. Total diversity estimates from one million sequenced T cells were considered lower bounds and underestimates. Because donor CMV infection status was unknown, age-related changes in expanded clonotypes were potentially confounded. Observed TCR beta diversity correlated strongly with the percentage of naive T cells measured by flow cytometry. Conclusive comparison of naive and antigen-experienced compartments was prevented by the profiling of bulk unsorted PBMCs.

The library was produced with 5' RACE. For sequencing, an Illumina HiSeq 2500 was employed. A second 7 to 11 cycle PCR used a sample-barcoded 5' primer and a J-beta primer mix. A template-switch 5' adaptor carrying 12 random nucleotides introduced a unique molecular identifier onto each TCR beta cDNA molecule. Each sample yielded at least 2.5 million CDR3-containing paired-end reads. All of the RNA was converted into first-strand cDNA using the Mint cDNA synthesis kit, with a TRBC-specific oligonucleotide serving as the primer. After uracil-DNA glycosylase treatment, a first 18-cycle PCR used universal primers M1SS and BC2_uni_R on all cDNA. As for the authors' bioinformatics: Normalization of each sample was performed by random selection of 1 million high-quality reads, each carrying a distinct molecular identifier. Instead of being binned into consensus sequences, reads that shared molecular identifiers were thrown out. CDR3 identification, clonotype clustering and error correction used MiTCR with a Q25 quality threshold and the strictest error-elimination algorithm. A nonparametric unseen species model with Euler transformation was used to estimate lower-bound total TCR beta diversity. TCRdb redid the processing of the public reads, applying fastp at Q25 and MiXCR, and retained in-frame beta chains. Each CDR3 protein appears once, grouped with its most common genes and DNA. These V and J calls rely on TCRdb rather than the paper's analysis. Here the sample has about 640,000 distinct CDR3 sequences; under 70% occur a single time. 30% to 45% of the sample lies in the top ten.

The donors were some 36 Caucasian individuals from Russia, aged roughly 6 to 100 years, who were systemically healthy. Approximately 9.7 milliliters of peripheral blood were drawn from each donor into EDTA-treated Vacutainer tubes. Ficoll-Paque density-gradient centrifugation was used to isolate PBMCs, with at least 6 million per sample. Total RNA, at least 6 micrograms per sample, was extracted from PBMCs with Trizol reagent. Naive CD45RAhigh/CD27high T cell percentages were measured by flow cytometry on a PBMC aliquot from every donor. Recombination connected TRBV5-1 to TRBJ2-5; 8 bases in between match TRBD1. The end of the DNA is better explained by TRBJ2-7, so the J call may be wrong. This receptor was obtained from a man in his fifties or sixties in good health. The specimen was blood. The DNA reads as follows: TGCGCCAGCAGCAAGGAGACAGGGGTGACCTACGAGCAGTACTTC. It translates to CASSKETGVTYEQYF.